A single sample is the source of the 26 T cell receptor beta chains below, sequenced in a study of T cells in Graves' hyperthyroidism and ophthalmopathy (dated by TCRdb to about 2019). Library creation used multiplex PCR. The sample was run on an Illumina HiSeq 2000. TCR beta CDR3 regions were amplified from RNA transcripts. The TCR CDR3 was subjected to a first round of RT-PCR using the HTBI primer set and the Qiagen OneStep RT-PCR kit. The public sequencing data were trimmed at Q25 with fastp and processed into clonotypes with MiXCR by TCRdb, which kept only in-frame beta chains. Entries that share a CDR3 protein sequence are merged under the most common genes and DNA. A total of 530,000 or so distinct CDR3 sequences appear in this sample, around a quarter of them only once. The ten largest clones add up to about 10% of the sample. What was sequenced was blood. These receptor sequences come from a woman aged 25 to 45 with Graves' ophthalmopathy.

There are many counts of this clonotype. The chain joins TRBV6-1 to TRBJ1-3; no clear D gene. Germline V gives CDR1 MNHNS, CDR2 SASEGT. The ends were cut back, 2 bases at V and 0 bases at J, with 5 bases in the middle. The CDR3 totals 14 residues. CDR3 nucleotide sequence: TGTGCCAGCAGTGAATCACGCTCTGGAAACACCATATATTTT. It is translated as CASSESRSGNTIYF.

This clonotype was seen ten or more times. This chain joins TRBV10-3 and TRBJ1-1, with 8 bases identical to TRBD1. Germline CDR1 is ENHRY and CDR2 is SYGVKD. The V segment lost 10 bases and the J segment 10 bases; nucleotides outside the gene matches: 17. The CDR3 consists of 14 residues. The CDR3 region is CATMSGPGGSSAFF. CDR3 nucleotide sequence: TGTGCCACCATGAGCGGGCCAGGGGGCAGCTCAGCTTTCTTT.

This clonotype was picked up many times. This chain links TRBV2 with TRBJ2-5, with 8 nucleotides matching TRBD2. The CDR3 is 16 amino acids. Trimming cost V 3 bases and J 5 bases; bases outside gene matches: 11. The germline V gene encodes CDR1 SNHLY and CDR2 FYNNEI. CDR3 bases: TGTGCCAGCAGTGATCGGGGGGGCCGGCAAACGGAGACCCAGTACTTC. Encoded protein: CASSDRGGRQTETQYF.

The chain carries TRBV9 and TRBJ2-2; no reliable D call. The CDR3 extends over 15 amino acids. The V and J ends lost 0 bases and 1 base respectively, with 7 bases between them. Germline assignment: CDR1 SGDLS and CDR2 YYNGEE. CDR3 protein: CASSVEAVNTGELFF. CDR3 bases: TGTGCCAGCAGCGTAGAGGCAGTGAACACCGGGGAGCTGTTTTTT.

This clonotype was detected many times. The junction departs from germline at one end; a sequencing error may be responsible. The V and J genes are TRBV20-1 and TRBJ1-1; D gene unclear. This CDR3 is built from 13 residues. Germline CDR1 reads DFQATT; CDR2 reads SNEGSKA (reference sequence). CDR3 coding DNA: TGCAGTGCTAGAGACAGCATAAACAGTGAAGCTTTCTTT. Translation gives CSARDSINSEAFF.

Note on this clonotype: This may arise from a read error, as a much more abundant clone is one base away. This rearrangement joins TRBV20-1 to TRBJ1-1; D is undetermined. CDR1 and CDR2 from the germline V gene are DFQATT and SNEGSKA (reference sequence). The CDR3 is 13 residues long. V gave up 0 bases and J gave up 11 bases, with 16 bases separating them. The DNA of the CDR3 is TGCAGTGCTAGAGATTCTGGCCAGGCCGCGGCTTTCTTT. Translating it yields CSARDSGQAAAFF.

The table lists this clonotype with a few counts. The gene calls are TRBV6-4 and TRBJ2-2; TRBD2 aligns across 15 bases. CDR3 length: 17 amino acids. V lost 3 bases and J lost 6; bases outside the gene matches: 5. The germline V gene has CDR1 MRHNA and CDR2 SNTAGT. CDR3 bases: TGTGCCAGCAGTGATTCCGGACTAGCGGGAGGGCCCGGGGAGCTGTTTTTT. This codes for CASSDSGLAGGPGELFF.

This sequence joins TRBV7-8 and TRBJ2-5; no definite D call. This CDR3 is built from 14 residues. V shed 3 bases and J shed 2 bases, with 10 bases lying between them. Germline V gene lookup returns CDR1 SGHVS and CDR2 FQNEAQ. The CDR3 region has the DNA TGTGCCAGCAGCTTCGACTCCCTACAAGAGACCCAGTACTTC. It yields the protein CASSFDSLQETQYF. Together with reference TRBV7-8 and TRBJ2-5, the CDR3 gives the full variable domain: GAGVSQSPRYKVAKRGQDVALRCDPISGHVSLFWYQQALGQGPEFLTYFQNEAQLDKSGLPSDRFFAERPEGSVSTLKIQRTQQEDSAVYLCASSFDSLQETQYFGPGTRLLVL.

This clonotype was counted only a few times. The chain has TRBV6-2 or TRBV6-3 and TRBJ1-1; tentative D call: TRBD1 (6 bases). CDR1 is MNHEY, CDR2 SVGEGT, per germline. Trimming took off 2 bases at V and 1 base at J, with 11 bases between the two ends. There are 15 residues in the CDR3. For the CDR3, the DNA is TGTGCCAGCAGTTACCGAGGACAGAGGAACACTGAAGCTTTCTTT. It is translated as CASSYRGQRNTEAFF.

This chain's CDR3 is CASSLLRFPGELFF. Written as DNA, the CDR3 is TGTGCCAGCAGTTTACTGAGGTTTCCCGGGGAGCTGTTTTTT. The rearrangement links TRBV28 to TRBJ2-2; D remains unclear. Germline V gene sequence: CDR1 MDHEN, CDR2 SYDVKM. CDR3 size: 14 residues. V was shortened by 2 bases and J by 6 bases, with 10 bases between the two germline ends. Using reference TRBV28 and TRBJ2-2 for the parts outside the CDR3, the full variable domain is DVKVTQSSRYLVKRTGEKVFLECVQDMDHENMFWYRQDPGLGLRLIYFSYDVKMKEKGDIPEGYSVSREKKERFSLILESASTNQTSMYLCASSLLRFPGELFFGEGSRLTVL.

This clonotype was found a few times. The DNA of the CDR3 is TGTGCCAGCAGTGCGGCAGAGAGAATGAACACTGAAGCTTTCTTT. Translation: CASSAAERMNTEAFF. V usage is TRBV2 and J usage is TRBJ1-1; D unresolved. This CDR3 has 15 amino acids. Trimming removed 4 bases at V and 0 bases at J, with 12 bases between. In germline, CDR1 is SNHLY, CDR2 FYNNEI. Using reference TRBV2 and TRBJ1-1 for the parts outside the CDR3, the full variable domain is EPEVTQTPSHQVTQMGQEVILRCVPISNHLYFYWYRQILGQKVEFLVSFYNNEISEKSEIFDDQFSVERPDGSNFTLKIRSTKLEDSAMYFCASSAAERMNTEAFFGQGTRLTVV.

The V gene is TRBV29-1, the J gene TRBJ2-2; D may be TRBD1 or TRBD2 (6 bases each). CDR1 and CDR2 (germline): SQVTM, ANQGSEA. There are 14 residues in the CDR3. V shed 8 bases and J shed 5 bases, with 18 bases lying between them. Written as DNA, the CDR3 is TGCAGCCTTGGGGGGCGGATGGGGACCGGGGAGCTGTTTTTT. It encodes CSLGGRMGTGELFF.

Ten or more counts support this clonotype. The chain joins TRBV4-2 to TRBJ1-2; possibly TRBD1 for D (6 bases). Germline V gene lookup returns CDR1 LGHNA and CDR2 YNFKEQ. Trimming took off 5 bases at V and 4 bases at J, with 20 bases between the two ends. The CDR3 loop spans 16 amino acids. In nucleotides, the CDR3 is TGTGCCAGCAGCGGTCTTGTTTGGGGGCGCGGCTATGGCTACACCTTC. This encodes CASSGLVWGRGYGYTF.

This clonotype was observed at least ten times. The rearrangement links TRBV6-1 to TRBJ1-5, with TRBD1 as a possible D gene (5 bases). V gave up 2 bases and J gave up 3 bases, with 11 bases separating them. The V gene's germline CDR1 is MNHNS and CDR2 SASEGT. The CDR3 is made up of 15 amino acids. The DNA of the CDR3 is TGTGCCAGCAGTGAATGGGGCAGGGACAATCAGCCCCAGCATTTT. Amino acid sequence: CASSEWGRDNQPQHF.

The rearrangement links TRBV10-1 to TRBJ2-5; TRBD1 matches at 8 bases. The CDR3 is 13 residues long. V shed 7 bases, J shed 4 bases, and the junction held 5 bases outside the gene matches. Germline V gives CDR1 WNHNN, CDR2 SYGVQD (reference sequence). The DNA for the CDR3 is TGCGCCAGCATTGAACAGGGGGGAGAGACCCAGTACTTC. It codes for CASIEQGGETQYF.

Many counts were recorded for this clonotype. The chain joins TRBV5-1 to TRBJ1-2, with D perhaps TRBD1 (6 bases). Germline V CDR1 and CDR2: SGHRS, YFSETQ. Trimming cost V 1 base and J 7 bases, with 14 bases left between them. The CDR3 has 14 residues. CDR3 in DNA: TGCGCCAGCAGCTTGTATTCGGGGGCGCTTGGCTACACCTTC. Protein product: CASSLYSGALGYTF.

This clonotype was seen repeatedly, ten times or more. This chain links TRBV7-2 with TRBJ2-7, with TRBD1 matching 7 bases. Per the germline V gene, CDR1 is SGHTA and CDR2 is FQGNSA. CDR3 size: 14 residues. The V segment lost 4 bases and the J segment 0 bases; nucleotides outside the gene matches: 3. The CDR3, as DNA: TGTGCCAGCAGCTACTGGGACAGCTCCTACGAGCAGTACTTC. As protein: CASSYWDSSYEQYF.

At least ten counts were recorded for this clonotype. The rearrangement joins TRBV2 to TRBJ2-7; perhaps TRBD1 as D (5 bases). V was trimmed by 5 bases and J by 2 bases, leaving 22 bases between them. CDR1 SNHLY and CDR2 FYNNEI come from the germline V gene. The CDR3 covers 17 residues. The CDR3 here is CASSLRKGAYRAYEQYF. CDR3 DNA sequence: TGTGCCAGCAGTCTCCGGAAAGGGGCTTACCGGGCCTACGAGCAGTACTTC. The full variable domain, completed using reference TRBV2 and TRBJ2-7, is EPEVTQTPSHQVTQMGQEVILRCVPISNHLYFYWYRQILGQKVEFLVSFYNNEISEKSEIFDDQFSVERPDGSNFTLKIRSTKLEDSAMYFCASSLRKGAYRAYEQYFGPGTRLTVT.

This chain connects TRBV2 to TRBJ2-5, with TRBD2 matching 11 bases. CDR3 size: 18 residues. After removal of 5 bases from V and 5 bases from J, the junction contained 16 bases not matched to a gene. Germline lookup yields CDR1 SNHLY and CDR2 FYNNEI. CDR3 DNA: TGTGCCAGCAGTCCCCCCCGTGGTAGCGGGGGGGCGTATGAGACCCAGTACTTC. The encoded protein is CASSPPRGSGGAYETQYF.

This clonotype was counted many times. One base away lies a much larger clone, so this may be a sequencing read error. The CDR3 is CARMPGVANTEAFF. CDR3 DNA: TGTGCCCGCATGCCAGGGGTGGCGAACACTGAAGCTTTCTTT. The gene calls are TRBV6-5 and TRBJ1-1; weak D call: TRBD1 (6 bases). Per the germline V gene, CDR1 is MNHEY and CDR2 is SVGAGI. This CDR3 spans 14 amino acids. The V end lost 11 bases, the J end lost 1 base, and 17 bases lay between the germline ends.

To note about this clonotype: This may be a read error: a much more frequent sequence differs by one nucleotide. V is TRBV20-1 and J is TRBJ2-5, with 13 bases that match TRBD2. Germline lookup yields CDR1 DFQATT and CDR2 SNEGSKA (reference sequence). The CDR3 runs 16 residues. CDR3: CSASLLGLAGRETQHF. The DNA for the CDR3 is TGCAGTGCTAGTTTGTTGGGACTAGCGGGGAGAGAGACCCAGCACTTC.

A note on this clonotype: Just one base apart from a much larger clone, this may be a read error. The V call is TRBV20-1, the J call TRBJ2-4, with D unresolved. The CDR3 runs 13 residues. Germline V gives CDR1 DFQATT, CDR2 SNEGSKA (reference sequence). CDR3 DNA: TGCAGTGCTAGAGAGGTAGCCAAAAACATGCAGTACTTC. This codes for CSAREVAKNMQYF.

This clonotype was seen ten or more times. This rearrangement joins TRBV6-2 or TRBV6-3 to TRBJ1-5; 8 bases line up with TRBD1. The junction had 6 bases not matched to a gene; V was cut back by 6 bases and J by 2 bases. The CDR3 loop spans 15 amino acids. From germline, CDR1 is MNHEY and CDR2 SVGEGT. CDR3 protein: CASSFDRGGNQPQHF. In nucleotides, the CDR3 is TGTGCCAGCAGCTTTGACAGGGGAGGCAATCAGCCCCAGCATTTT.

At least ten counts were recorded for this clonotype. The rearrangement joins TRBV5-1 to TRBJ1-2; D might be TRBD1 (5 bases). This CDR3 contains 15 residues. V was clipped by 0 bases and J by 1 base, with 10 bases between them. Per germline, CDR1 SGHRS and CDR2 YFSETQ. CDR3 in amino acids: CASSLAGRSNYGYTF. CDR3 in DNA: TGCGCCAGCAGCTTGGCAGGGCGGAGTAACTATGGCTACACCTTC. Based on the CDR3 plus reference TRBV5-1 and TRBJ1-2, the full variable domain is KAGVTQTPRYLIKTRGQQVTLSCSPISGHRSVSWYQQTPGQGLQFLFEYFSETQRNKGNFPGRFSGRQFSNSRSEMNVSTLELGDSALYLCASSLAGRSNYGYTFGSGTRLTVV.

This clonotype was recorded many times. The chain uses TRBV5-8 and TRBJ2-5; D is possibly TRBD1 or TRBD2 (5 bases each). CDR1 SGHTS and CDR2 YDEGEE come from the germline V gene. The CDR3 length is 16 residues. Trimming took 0 bases from V and 5 from J, leaving 17 bases between them. The CDR3 reads CASSLARGQWGETQYF. Written as DNA, the CDR3 is TGTGCCAGCAGCTTGGCCCGCGGGCAGTGGGGGGAGACCCAGTACTTC.

DNA for the CDR3: TGTGCCAGCAGGAATGTTTTGGCAGACAATCAGCCCCAGCATTTT. Translated, it gives CASRNVLADNQPQHF. The rearrangement uses TRBV2 and TRBJ1-5; D uncertain. CDR1 is SNHLY, CDR2 FYNNEI, per germline. Trimming took off 6 bases at V and 3 bases at J, with 15 bases between the two ends. The CDR3 has 15 residues.